This entry lists 5 T cell receptor beta chains sequenced from one sample in a study of beta chain features in type 1 diabetes. Study outcomes and limitations: Shortening that was moderate but significant affected the TCRB CDR3s of Type 1 diabetes patients in all four CD4+ subsets.

Reverse transcribing all isolated RNA meant expressed TCRB transcripts were sequenced. The method was immunoSEQ multiplex PCR; TCRdb's version includes in-frame clones alone and lacks a portion of them. The repertoire holds around 250,000 clones, with about 14% as singletons. The antigens of these receptors remain unknown. The source material was naive CD4+ T cells from blood. These receptor sequences come from a man younger than 45 with type 1 diabetes.

The V call is TRBV27, the J call TRBJ2-3; 11 bases line up with TRBD2. J lost 4 bases, V lost 5 bases, and 5 bases had no gene match. From germline, CDR1 is MNHEY and CDR2 SMNVEV (reference sequence). This CDR3 region has 15 residues. The DNA for the CDR3 is TGTGCCAGCAGTCCTAGCGGGAGGAACCCAGATACGCAGTATTTT. As protein: CASSPSGRNPDTQYF.

The chain joins TRBV7-8 to TRBJ1-1; possibly TRBD1 for D (6 bases). Germline CDR1 SGHVS, CDR2 FQNEAQ. The CDR3 totals 14 residues. Trimming took off 1 base at V and 3 bases at J, with 9 bases between the two ends. The CDR3 loop is CASSLGAGDTEAFF. The DNA for the CDR3 is TGTGCCAGCAGCTTAGGGGCAGGGGACACTGAAGCTTTCTTT.

This clone was seen a few times. This chain links TRBV15 with TRBJ2-5, with a weak D call TRBD2 (5 bases). The germline gives CDR1 LNHNV, CDR2 YYDKDF (reference sequence). Trimming cost V 6 bases and J 5 bases, with 22 bases left between them. The CDR3 totals 16 residues. CDR3 in amino acids: CATRTKGGTRGETQYF. CDR3 DNA sequence: TGTGCCACCAGGACGAAAGGAGGAACAAGAGGGGAGACCCAGTACTTC.

The chain carries TRBV4-1 and TRBJ1-3; D not resolved. The CDR3 has 16 amino acids. V was cut by 4 bases and J by 2 bases, with 15 bases left in between. Per germline, CDR1 MGHRA and CDR2 YSYEKL. Written as DNA, the CDR3 is TGCGCCAGCAGCCCCCTTAAGCCGGTCACTGGAAACACCATATATTTT. It specifies CASSPLKPVTGNTIYF.

The chain has TRBV6-5 and TRBJ1-2; possible D gene TRBD1, 6 bases. Germline CDR1 MNHEY, CDR2 SVGAGI. The V gene lost 6 bases and the J gene lost 6 bases, with 11 bases spanning the gap. The CDR3 contains 12 residues. CDR3 bases: TGTGCCAGCAGCACAGGGATGGATGGCTACACCTTC. It encodes CASSTGMDGYTF.